The sequence of this TCR beta chain was determined in a study of T cell changes during pregnancy in multiple sclerosis. The CDR3 is 16 residues long. V lost 0 bases to trimming and J lost 5 bases; unmatched junction nucleotides: 9. Germline loops: CDR1 MNHEY, CDR2 SVGAGI. Assay: immunoSEQ multiplex PCR; the TCRdb copy retains only in-frame clones and omits some. The table records fewer than 80,000 clones, about 91% of them present only once. The source is a female donor in good health, enrolled as a control in a pregnancy study. The chain links TRBV6-5 to TRBJ2-5; 7 nucleotides line up with TRBD1. This specimen consisted of CD4+ T cells from peripheral blood mononuclear cells, obtained in the third trimester of pregnancy. The CDR3 sequence is CASSYSARGIYETQYF. The DNA for the CDR3 is TGTGCCAGCAGTTACTCTGCCAGGGGGATTTACGAGACCCAGTACTTC.